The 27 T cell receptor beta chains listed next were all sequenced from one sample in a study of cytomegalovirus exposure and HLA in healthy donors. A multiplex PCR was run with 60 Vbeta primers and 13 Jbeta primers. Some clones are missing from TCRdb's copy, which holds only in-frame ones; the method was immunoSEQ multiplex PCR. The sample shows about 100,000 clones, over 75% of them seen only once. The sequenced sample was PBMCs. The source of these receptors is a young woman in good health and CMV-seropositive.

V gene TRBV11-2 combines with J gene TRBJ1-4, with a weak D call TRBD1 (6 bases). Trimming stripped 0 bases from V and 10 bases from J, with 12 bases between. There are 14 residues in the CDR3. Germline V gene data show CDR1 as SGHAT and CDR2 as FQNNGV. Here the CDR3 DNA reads TGTGCCAGCAGCTTAGATCTACAGACAGGAAAACTGTTTTTT. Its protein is CASSLDLQTGKLFF.

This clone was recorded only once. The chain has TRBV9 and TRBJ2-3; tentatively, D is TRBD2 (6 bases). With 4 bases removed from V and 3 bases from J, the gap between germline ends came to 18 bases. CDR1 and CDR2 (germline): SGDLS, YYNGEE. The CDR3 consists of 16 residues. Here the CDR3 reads CASSLNSGAGTDTQYF. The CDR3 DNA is TGTGCCAGCAGCTTAAATAGCGGAGCCGGAACAGATACGCAGTATTTT.

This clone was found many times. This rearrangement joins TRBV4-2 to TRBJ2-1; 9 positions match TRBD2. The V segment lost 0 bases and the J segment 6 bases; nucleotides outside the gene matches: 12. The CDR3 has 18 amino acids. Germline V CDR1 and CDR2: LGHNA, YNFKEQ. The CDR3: CASSQDKTPTSGFNEQFF. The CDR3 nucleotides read TGTGCCAGCAGCCAAGATAAAACCCCGACTAGCGGTTTCAATGAGCAGTTCTTC.

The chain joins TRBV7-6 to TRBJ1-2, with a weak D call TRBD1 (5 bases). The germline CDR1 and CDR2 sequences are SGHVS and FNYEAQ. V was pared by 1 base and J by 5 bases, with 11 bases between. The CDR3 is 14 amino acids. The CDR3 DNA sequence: TGTGCCAGCAGCTTAGTGACCGGGACTTATGGCTACACCTTC. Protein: CASSLVTGTYGYTF.

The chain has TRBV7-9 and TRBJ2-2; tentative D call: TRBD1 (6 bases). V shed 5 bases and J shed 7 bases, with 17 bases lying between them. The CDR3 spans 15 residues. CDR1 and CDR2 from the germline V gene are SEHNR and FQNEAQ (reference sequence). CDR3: CASSTLTGWNGELFF. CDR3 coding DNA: TGTGCCAGCAGCACTTTGACAGGCTGGAACGGGGAGCTGTTTTTT.

For the CDR3, the DNA is TGCGCCAGCAGTGAGGAGACAGGGGGTTACCTTAGCAATCAGCCCCAGCATTTT. Translating it yields CASSEETGGYLSNQPQHF. This chain joins TRBV10-1 and TRBJ1-5, with 9 bases lining up with TRBD1. This CDR3 is 18 amino acids long. Germline-derived CDR1 and CDR2 are WNHNN and SYGVQD (reference sequence). Trimming cost V 2 bases and J 0 bases; bases outside gene matches: 8.

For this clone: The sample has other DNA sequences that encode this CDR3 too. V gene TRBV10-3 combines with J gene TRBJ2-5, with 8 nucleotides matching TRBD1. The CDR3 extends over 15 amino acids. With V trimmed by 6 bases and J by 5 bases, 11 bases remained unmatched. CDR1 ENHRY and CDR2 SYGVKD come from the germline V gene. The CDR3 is CAIRNPGGITETQYF. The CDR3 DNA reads TGTGCCATCAGAAACCCAGGGGGCATCACGGAGACCCAGTACTTC.

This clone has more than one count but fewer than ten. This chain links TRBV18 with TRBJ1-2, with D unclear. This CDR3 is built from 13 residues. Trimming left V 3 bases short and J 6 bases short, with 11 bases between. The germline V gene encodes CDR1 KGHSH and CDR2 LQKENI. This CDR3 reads CASSPADINGYTF. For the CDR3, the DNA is TGTGCCAGCTCACCTGCCGACATAAATGGCTACACCTTC.

The CDR3 DNA sequence: TGTGCCAGCAGCTGGGGACAGGGATCTGGAAACACCATATATTTT. Amino acid sequence: CASSWGQGSGNTIYF. This chain joins TRBV13 and TRBJ1-3; 9 bases are shared with TRBD1. The CDR3 extends over 15 amino acids. The trim removed 4 bases at V and 1 base at J, leaving 2 bases unmatched. The germline CDR1 and CDR2 sequences are PRHDT and FYEKMQ (reference sequence).

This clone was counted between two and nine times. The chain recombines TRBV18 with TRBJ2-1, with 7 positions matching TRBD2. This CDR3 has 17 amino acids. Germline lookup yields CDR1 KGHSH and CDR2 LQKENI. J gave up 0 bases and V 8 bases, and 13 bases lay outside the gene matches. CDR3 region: CASQSPSGVSSYNEQFF. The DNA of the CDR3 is TGTGCCAGCCAGTCACCGAGCGGGGTTAGCTCCTACAATGAGCAGTTCTTC.

CDR3 protein: CSVNFRDRYEQYF. Here the CDR3 DNA reads TGCAGCGTCAACTTCCGGGACAGGTACGAGCAGTACTTC. The chain joins TRBV29-1 to TRBJ2-7; 8 bases line up with TRBD1. This CDR3 spans 13 amino acids. CDR1 and CDR2 from the germline V gene are SQVTM and ANQGSEA. The V gene end was trimmed by 6 bases and the J gene end by 4 bases; junction bases not matched to a gene: 8.

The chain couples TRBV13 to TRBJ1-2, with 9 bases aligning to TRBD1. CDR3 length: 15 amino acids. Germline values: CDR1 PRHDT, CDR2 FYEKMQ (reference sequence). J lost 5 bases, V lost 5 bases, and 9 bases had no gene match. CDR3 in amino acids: CASSTTGTGHYGYTF. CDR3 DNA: TGTGCCAGCAGCACGACCGGGACAGGGCATTATGGCTACACCTTC.

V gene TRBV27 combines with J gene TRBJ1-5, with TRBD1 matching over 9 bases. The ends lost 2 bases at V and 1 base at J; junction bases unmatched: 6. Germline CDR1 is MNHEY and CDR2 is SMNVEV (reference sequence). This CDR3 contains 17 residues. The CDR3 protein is CASSLNQQGASNQPQHF. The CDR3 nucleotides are TGTGCCAGCAGTTTAAACCAACAGGGGGCAAGCAATCAGCCCCAGCATTTT.

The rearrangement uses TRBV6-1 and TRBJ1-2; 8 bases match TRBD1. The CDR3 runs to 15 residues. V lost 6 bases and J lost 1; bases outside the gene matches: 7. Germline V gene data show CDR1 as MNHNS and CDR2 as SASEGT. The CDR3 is CASRGTGSFNYGYTF. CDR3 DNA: TGTGCCAGCAGAGGGACAGGTTCCTTTAACTATGGCTACACCTTC.

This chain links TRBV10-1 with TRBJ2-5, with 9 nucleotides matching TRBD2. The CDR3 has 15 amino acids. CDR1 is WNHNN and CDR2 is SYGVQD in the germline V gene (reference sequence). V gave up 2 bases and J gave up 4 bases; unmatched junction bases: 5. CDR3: CASSEGGRVPETQYF. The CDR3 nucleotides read TGCGCCAGCAGTGAGGGCGGGAGGGTCCCAGAGACCCAGTACTTC.

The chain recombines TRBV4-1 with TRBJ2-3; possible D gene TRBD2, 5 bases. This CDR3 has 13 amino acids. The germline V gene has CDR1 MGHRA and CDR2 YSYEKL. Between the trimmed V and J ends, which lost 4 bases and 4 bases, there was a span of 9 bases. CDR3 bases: TGCGCCAGCAGCCCCGGGGAAGCAGATACGCAGTATTTT. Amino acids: CASSPGEADTQYF.

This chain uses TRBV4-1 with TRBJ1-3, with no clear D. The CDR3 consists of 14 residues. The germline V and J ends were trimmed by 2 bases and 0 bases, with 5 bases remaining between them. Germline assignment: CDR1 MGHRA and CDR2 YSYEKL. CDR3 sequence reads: CASSQRDSGNTIYF. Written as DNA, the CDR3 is TGCGCCAGCAGCCAACGGGACTCTGGAAACACCATATATTTT.

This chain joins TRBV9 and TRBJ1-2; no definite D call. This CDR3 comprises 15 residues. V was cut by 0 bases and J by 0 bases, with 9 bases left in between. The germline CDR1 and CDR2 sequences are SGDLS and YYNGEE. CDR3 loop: CASSVETAANYGYTF. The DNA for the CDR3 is TGTGCCAGCAGCGTAGAAACAGCGGCTAACTATGGCTACACCTTC.

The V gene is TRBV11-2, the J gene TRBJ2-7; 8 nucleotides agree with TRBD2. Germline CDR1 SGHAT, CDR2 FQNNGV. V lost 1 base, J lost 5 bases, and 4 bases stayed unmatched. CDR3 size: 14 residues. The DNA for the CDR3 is TGTGCCAGCAGCTTAGCGGGAGGGTACCACGAGCAGTACTTC. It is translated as CASSLAGGYHEQYF.

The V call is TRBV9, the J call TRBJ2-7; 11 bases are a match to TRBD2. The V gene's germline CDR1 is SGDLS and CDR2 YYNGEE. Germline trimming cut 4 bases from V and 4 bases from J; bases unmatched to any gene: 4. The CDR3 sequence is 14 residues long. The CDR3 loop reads CASSFTSGSYEQYF. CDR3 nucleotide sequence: TGTGCCAGCAGCTTCACTAGCGGGAGTTACGAGCAGTACTTC.

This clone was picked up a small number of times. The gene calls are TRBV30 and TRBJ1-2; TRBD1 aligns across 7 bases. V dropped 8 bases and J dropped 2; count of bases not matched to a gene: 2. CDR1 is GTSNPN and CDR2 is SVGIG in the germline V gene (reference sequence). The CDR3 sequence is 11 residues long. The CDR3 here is CAGGQNYGYTF. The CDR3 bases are TGTGCCGGGGGACAGAACTATGGCTACACCTTC.

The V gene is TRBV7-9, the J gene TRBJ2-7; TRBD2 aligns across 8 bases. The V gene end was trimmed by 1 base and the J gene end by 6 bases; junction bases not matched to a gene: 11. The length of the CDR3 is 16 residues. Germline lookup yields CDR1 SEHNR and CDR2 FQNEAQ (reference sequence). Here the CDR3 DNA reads TGTGCCAGCAGCTTAGAACTTGAGCGGGAGAGGGGCGAGCAGTACTTC. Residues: CASSLELERERGEQYF.

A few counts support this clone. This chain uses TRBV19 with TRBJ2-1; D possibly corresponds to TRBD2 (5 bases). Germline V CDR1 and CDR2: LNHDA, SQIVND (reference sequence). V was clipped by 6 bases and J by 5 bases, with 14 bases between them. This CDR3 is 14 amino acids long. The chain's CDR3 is CASSPTKSNNEQFF. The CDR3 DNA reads TGTGCCAGTAGCCCGACTAAGTCCAACAATGAGCAGTTCTTC.

The CDR3 nucleotides are TGTGCCAGCAGCATCCAGGGGCGGGAGGAGACCCAGTACTTC. As protein: CASSIQGREETQYF. The chain uses TRBV13 and TRBJ2-5, with D possibly being TRBD2 (7 bases). CDR1 is PRHDT, CDR2 FYEKMQ, per germline (reference sequence). The CDR3 covers 14 residues. Trimming cost V 5 bases and J 5 bases, with 15 bases left between them.

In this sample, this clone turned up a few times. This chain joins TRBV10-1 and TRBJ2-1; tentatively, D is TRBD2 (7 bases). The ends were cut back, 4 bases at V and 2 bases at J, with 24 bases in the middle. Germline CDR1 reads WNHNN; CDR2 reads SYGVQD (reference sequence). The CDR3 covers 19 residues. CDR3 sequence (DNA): TGCGCCAGCAGTGGACCGGGACAATGGACTAGGGGCACCTACAATGAGCAGTTCTTC. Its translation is CASSGPGQWTRGTYNEQFF.

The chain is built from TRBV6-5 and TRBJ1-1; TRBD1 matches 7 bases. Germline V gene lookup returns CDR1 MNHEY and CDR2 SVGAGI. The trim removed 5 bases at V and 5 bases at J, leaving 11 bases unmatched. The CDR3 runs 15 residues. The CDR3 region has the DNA TGTGCCAGCAGTACGGGACAGACCCAGGGGACTGAAGCTTTCTTT. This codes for CASSTGQTQGTEAFF.

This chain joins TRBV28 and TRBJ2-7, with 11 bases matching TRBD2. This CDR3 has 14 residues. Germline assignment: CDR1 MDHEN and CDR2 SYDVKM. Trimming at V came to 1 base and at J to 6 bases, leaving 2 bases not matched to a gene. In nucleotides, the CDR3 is TGTGCCAGCAGTTTATCACTAGCGGGAGCCGAGCAGTACTTC. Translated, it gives CASSLSLAGAEQYF.